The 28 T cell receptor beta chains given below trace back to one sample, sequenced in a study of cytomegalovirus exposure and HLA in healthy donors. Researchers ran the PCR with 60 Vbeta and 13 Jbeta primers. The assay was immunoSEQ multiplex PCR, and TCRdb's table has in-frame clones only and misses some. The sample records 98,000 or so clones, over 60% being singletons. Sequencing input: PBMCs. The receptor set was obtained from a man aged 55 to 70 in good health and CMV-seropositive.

The CDR3 sequence: CASSLRDRELYGYTF. The CDR3 bases are TGTGCCAGCAGCTTACGGGACAGGGAACTCTATGGCTACACCTTC. The V and J genes are TRBV5-6 and TRBJ1-2, with TRBD1 matching 9 bases. The CDR3 extends over 15 amino acids. Germline CDR1 SGHDT, CDR2 YYEEEE. Trimming removed 2 bases from V and 4 bases from J; junction bases left unmatched: 6.

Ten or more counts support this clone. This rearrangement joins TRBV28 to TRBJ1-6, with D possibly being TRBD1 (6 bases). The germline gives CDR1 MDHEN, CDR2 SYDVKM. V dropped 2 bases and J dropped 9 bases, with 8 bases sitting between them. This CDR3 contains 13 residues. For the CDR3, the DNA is TGTGCCAGCAGTTTAAGGGGGACTTCACCCCTCCACTTT. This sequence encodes CASSLRGTSPLHF.

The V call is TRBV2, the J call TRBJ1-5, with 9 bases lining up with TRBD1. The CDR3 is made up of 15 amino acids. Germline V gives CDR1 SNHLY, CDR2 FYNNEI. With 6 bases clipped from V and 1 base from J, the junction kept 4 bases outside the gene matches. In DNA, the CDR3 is TGTGCCAGCAGGCTGGACAGGGGAAGCAATCAGCCCCAGCATTTT. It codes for CASRLDRGSNQPQHF.

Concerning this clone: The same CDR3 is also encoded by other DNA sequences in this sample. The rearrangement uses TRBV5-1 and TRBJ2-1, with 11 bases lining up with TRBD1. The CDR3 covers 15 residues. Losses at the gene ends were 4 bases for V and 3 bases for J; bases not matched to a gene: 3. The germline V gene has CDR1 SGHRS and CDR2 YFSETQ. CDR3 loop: CASSPGTGGYNEQFF. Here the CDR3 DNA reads TGCGCCAGCAGCCCCGGGACAGGGGGCTACAATGAGCAGTTCTTC.

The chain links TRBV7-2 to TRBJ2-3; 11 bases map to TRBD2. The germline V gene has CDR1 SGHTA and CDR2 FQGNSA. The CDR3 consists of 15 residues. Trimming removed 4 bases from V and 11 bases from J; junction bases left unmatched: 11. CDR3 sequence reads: CASSSSGGPGVGQYF. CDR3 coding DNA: TGTGCCAGCAGCTCTAGCGGGGGGCCCGGAGTGGGGCAGTATTTT.

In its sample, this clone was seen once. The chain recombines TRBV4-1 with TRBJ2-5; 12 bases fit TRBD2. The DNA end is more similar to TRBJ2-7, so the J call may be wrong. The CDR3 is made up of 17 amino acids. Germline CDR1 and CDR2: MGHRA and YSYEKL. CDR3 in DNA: TGCGCCAGCAGCCAAGATCTCGGAGGACTAGCGGGGTACGAGCAGTACTTC. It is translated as CASSQDLGGLAGYEQYF.

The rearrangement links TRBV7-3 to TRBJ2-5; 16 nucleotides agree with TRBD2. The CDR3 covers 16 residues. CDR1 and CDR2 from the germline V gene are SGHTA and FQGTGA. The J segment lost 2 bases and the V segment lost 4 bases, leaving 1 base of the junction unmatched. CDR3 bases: TGTGCCAGCAGCTCGGGACTAGCGGGGGGGCAAGAGACCCAGTACTTC. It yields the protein CASSSGLAGGQETQYF.

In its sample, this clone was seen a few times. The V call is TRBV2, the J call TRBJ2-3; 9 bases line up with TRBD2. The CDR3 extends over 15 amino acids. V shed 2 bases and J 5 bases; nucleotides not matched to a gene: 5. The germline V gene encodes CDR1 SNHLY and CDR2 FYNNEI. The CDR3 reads CASSEWRGGRDTQYF. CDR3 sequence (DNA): TGTGCCAGCAGTGAATGGCGGGGGGGCCGAGATACGCAGTATTTT.

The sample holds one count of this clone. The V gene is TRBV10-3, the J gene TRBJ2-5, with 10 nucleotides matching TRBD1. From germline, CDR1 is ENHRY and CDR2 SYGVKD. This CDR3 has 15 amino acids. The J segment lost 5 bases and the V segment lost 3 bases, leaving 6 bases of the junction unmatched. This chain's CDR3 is CAISEPDRGWETQYF. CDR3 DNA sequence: TGTGCCATCAGTGAACCGGACAGGGGGTGGGAGACCCAGTACTTC.

The CDR3 DNA is TGTGCCAGCTTAAGGACAGGGAGCTTCAATCAGCCCCAGCATTTT. It is translated as CASLRTGSFNQPQHF. This rearrangement joins TRBV18 to TRBJ1-5, with 8 nucleotides matching TRBD1. With 7 bases clipped from V and 3 bases from J, the junction kept 8 bases outside the gene matches. The germline gives CDR1 KGHSH, CDR2 LQKENI. CDR3 length: 15 amino acids.

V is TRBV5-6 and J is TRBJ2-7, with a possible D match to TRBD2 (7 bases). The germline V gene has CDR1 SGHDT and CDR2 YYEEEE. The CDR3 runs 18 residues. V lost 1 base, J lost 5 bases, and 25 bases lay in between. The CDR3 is CASSLSRLTGGFWDEQYF. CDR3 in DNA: TGTGCCAGCAGCTTGTCCAGGCTAACGGGGGGCTTCTGGGACGAGCAGTACTTC.

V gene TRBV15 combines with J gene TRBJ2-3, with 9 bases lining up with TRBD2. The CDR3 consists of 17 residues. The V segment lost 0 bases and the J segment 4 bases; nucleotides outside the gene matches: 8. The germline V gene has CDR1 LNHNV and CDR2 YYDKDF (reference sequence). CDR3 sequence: CATSRDNRGGGSDTQYF. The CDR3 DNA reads TGTGCCACCAGCAGAGATAATCGCGGGGGGGGGTCAGATACGCAGTATTTT.

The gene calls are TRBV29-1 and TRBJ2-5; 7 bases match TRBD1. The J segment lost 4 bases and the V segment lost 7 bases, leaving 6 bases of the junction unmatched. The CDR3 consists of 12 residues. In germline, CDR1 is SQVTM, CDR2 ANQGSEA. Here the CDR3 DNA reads TGCAGCGCGGACAGGAATGGAGAGACCCAGTACTTC. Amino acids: CSADRNGETQYF.

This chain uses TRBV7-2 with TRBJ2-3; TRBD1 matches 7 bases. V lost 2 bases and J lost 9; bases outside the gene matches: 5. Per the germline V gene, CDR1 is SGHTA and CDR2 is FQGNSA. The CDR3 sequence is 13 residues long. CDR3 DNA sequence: TGTGCCAGCAGCTTATTGACAGGGAAAACGCAGTATTTT. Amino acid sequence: CASSLLTGKTQYF.

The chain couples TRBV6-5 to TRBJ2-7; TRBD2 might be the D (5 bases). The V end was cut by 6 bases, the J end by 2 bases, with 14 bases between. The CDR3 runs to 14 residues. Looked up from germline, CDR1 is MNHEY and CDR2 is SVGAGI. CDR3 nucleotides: TGTGCCAGCAGGGGAGCCGGGTCCACCTACGAGCAGTACTTC. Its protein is CASRGAGSTYEQYF.

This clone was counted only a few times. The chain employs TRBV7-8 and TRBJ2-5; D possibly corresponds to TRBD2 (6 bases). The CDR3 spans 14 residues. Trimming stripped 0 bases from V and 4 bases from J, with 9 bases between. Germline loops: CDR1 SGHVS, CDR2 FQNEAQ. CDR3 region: CASSLAGGGETQYF. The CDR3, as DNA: TGTGCCAGCAGCTTAGCGGGGGGAGGAGAGACCCAGTACTTC. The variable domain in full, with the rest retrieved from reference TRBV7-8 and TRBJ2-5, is GAGVSQSPRYKVAKRGQDVALRCDPISGHVSLFWYQQALGQGPEFLTYFQNEAQLDKSGLPSDRFFAERPEGSVSTLKIQRTQQEDSAVYLCASSLAGGGETQYFGPGTRLLVL.

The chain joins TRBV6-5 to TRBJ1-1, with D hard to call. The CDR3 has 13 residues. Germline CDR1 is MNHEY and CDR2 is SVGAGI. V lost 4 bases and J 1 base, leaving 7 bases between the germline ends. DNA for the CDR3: TGTGCCAGCAGTTTACACAAGAACACTGAAGCTTTCTTT. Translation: CASSLHKNTEAFF.

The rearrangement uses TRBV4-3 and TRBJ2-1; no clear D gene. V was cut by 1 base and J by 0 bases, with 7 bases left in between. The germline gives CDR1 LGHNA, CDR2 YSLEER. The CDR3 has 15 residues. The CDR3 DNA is TGCGCCAGCAGCCAAGCTCTGAGCTCCTACAATGAGCAGTTCTTC. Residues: CASSQALSSYNEQFF.

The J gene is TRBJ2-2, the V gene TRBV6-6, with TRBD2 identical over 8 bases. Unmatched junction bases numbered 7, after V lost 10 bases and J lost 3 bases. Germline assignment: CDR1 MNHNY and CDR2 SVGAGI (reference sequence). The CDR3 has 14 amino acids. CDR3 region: CAIREGPDTGELFF. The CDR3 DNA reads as TGTGCCATCCGGGAGGGGCCGGACACCGGGGAGCTGTTTTTT.

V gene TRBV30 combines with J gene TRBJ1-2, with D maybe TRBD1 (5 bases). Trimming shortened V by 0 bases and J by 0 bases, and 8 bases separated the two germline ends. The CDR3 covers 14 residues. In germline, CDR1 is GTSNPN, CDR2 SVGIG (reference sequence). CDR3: CAWSVQVTNYGYTF. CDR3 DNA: TGTGCCTGGAGTGTACAGGTTACTAACTATGGCTACACCTTC.

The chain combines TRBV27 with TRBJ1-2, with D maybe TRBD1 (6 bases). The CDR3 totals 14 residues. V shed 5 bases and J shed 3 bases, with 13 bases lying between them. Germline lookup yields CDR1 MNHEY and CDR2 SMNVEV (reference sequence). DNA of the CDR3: TGTGCCAGCAGTAATTGGGGGCGCGACTATGGCTACACCTTC. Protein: CASSNWGRDYGYTF.

The CDR3, as DNA: TGTGCCAGTAGTATAGAGGGTTACGGGAATCAGCCCCAGCATTTT. Translating gives CASSIEGYGNQPQHF. The V call is TRBV19, the J call TRBJ1-5; D is undetermined. CDR1 is LNHDA and CDR2 is SQIVND in the germline V gene (reference sequence). This CDR3 comprises 15 residues. V shed 0 bases and J shed 4 bases, with 10 bases lying between them.

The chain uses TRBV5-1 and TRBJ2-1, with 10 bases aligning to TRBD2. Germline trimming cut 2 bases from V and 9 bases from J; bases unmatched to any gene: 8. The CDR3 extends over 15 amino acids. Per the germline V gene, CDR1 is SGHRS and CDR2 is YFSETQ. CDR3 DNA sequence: TGCGCCAGCAGCTTCCGGAGCGGGGGGGCCCCTGAGCAGTTCTTC. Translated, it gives CASSFRSGGAPEQFF.

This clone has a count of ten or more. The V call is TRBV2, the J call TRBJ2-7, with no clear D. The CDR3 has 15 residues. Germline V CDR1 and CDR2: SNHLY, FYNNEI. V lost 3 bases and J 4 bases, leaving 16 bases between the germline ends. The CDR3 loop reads CASSDWRHGKYEQYF. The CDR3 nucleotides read TGTGCCAGCAGTGATTGGCGACACGGAAAATACGAGCAGTACTTC.

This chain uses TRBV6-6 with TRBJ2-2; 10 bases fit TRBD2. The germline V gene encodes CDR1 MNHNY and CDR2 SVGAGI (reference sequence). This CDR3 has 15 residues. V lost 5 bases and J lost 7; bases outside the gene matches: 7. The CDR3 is CASSASGGANGELFF. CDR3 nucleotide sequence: TGTGCCAGCAGTGCCAGCGGGGGGGCCAACGGGGAGCTGTTTTTT.

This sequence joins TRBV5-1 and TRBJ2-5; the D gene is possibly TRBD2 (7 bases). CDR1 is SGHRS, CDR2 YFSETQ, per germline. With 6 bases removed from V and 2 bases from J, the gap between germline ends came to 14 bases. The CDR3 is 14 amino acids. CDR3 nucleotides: TGCGCCAGCACCTCCGGGGGGCCTCAAGAGACCCAGTACTTC. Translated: CASTSGGPQETQYF.

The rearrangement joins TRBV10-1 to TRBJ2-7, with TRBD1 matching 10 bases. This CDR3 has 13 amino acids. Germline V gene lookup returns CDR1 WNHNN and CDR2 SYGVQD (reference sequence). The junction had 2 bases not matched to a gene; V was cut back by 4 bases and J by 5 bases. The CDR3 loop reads CASSAGTGDEQYF. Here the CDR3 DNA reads TGCGCCAGCAGTGCCGGGACAGGGGACGAGCAGTACTTC.

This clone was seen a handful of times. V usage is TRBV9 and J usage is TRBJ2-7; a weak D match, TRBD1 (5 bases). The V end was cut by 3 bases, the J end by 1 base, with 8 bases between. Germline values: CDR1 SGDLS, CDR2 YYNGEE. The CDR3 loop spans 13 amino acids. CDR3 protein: CASSAGLSYEQYF. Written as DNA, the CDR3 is TGTGCCAGCAGCGCAGGGTTATCCTACGAGCAGTACTTC. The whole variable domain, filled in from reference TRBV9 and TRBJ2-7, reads DSGVTQTPKHLITATGQRVTLRCSPRSGDLSVYWYQQSLDQGLQFLIQYYNGEERAKGNILERFSAQQFPDLHSELNLSSLELGDSALYFCASSAGLSYEQYFGPGTRLTVT.